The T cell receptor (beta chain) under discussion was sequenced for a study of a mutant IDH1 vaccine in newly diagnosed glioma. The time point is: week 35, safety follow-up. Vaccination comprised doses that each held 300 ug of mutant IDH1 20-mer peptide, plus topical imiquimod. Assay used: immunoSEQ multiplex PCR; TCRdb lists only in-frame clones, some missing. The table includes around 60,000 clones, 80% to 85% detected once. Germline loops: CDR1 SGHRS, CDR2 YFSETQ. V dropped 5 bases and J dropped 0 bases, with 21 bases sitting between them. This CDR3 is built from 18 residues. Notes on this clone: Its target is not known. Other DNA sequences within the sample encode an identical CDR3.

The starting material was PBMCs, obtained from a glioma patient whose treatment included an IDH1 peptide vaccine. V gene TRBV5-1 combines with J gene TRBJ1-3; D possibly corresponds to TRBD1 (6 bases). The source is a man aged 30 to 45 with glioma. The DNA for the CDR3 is TGCGCCAGCAGACAGGGATTCGGCCCCCTAAACTCTGGAAACACCATATATTTT. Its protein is CASRQGFGPLNSGNTIYF.